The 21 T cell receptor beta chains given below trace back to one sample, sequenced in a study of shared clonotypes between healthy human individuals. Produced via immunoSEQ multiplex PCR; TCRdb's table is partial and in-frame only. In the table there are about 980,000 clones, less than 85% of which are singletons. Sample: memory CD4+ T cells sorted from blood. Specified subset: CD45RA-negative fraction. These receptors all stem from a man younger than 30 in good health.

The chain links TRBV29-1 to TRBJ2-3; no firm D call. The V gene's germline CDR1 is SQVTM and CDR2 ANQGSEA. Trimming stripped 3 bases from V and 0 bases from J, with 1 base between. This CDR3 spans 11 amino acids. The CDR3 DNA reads TGCAGCGTTGACAGCACAGATACGCAGTATTTT. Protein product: CSVDSTDTQYF.

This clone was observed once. For the CDR3, the DNA is TGTGCCATCAGTGAGGCGGGGCGGGATACGCAGTATTTT. Its translation: CAISEAGRDTQYF. This chain links TRBV10-3 with TRBJ2-3; the D gene is possibly TRBD2 (6 bases). This CDR3 has 13 amino acids. V was clipped by 2 bases and J by 6 bases, with 9 bases between them. Germline CDR1 ENHRY, CDR2 SYGVKD.

The CDR3 DNA is TGTGCCAGCAATATCGGTCAGCAACCTTCAGAGGAGCAGTTCTTC. Translating gives CASNIGQQPSEEQFF. This chain links TRBV5-4 with TRBJ2-1; D call uncertain. Germline CDR1 reads SGHNT; CDR2 reads YYREEE (reference sequence). The CDR3 runs 15 residues. Trimming shortened V by 6 bases and J by 10 bases, and 23 bases separated the two germline ends.

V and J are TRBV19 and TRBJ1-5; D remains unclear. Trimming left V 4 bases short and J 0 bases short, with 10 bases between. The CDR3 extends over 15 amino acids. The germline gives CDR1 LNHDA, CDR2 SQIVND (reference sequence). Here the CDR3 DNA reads TGTGCCAGTAGTACCACAGATTATAGCAATCAGCCCCAGCATTTT. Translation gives CASSTTDYSNQPQHF.

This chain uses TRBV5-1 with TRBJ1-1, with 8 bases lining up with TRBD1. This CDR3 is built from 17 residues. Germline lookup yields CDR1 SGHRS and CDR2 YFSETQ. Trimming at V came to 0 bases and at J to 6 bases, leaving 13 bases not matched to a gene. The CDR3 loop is CASSLEGPQGARAEAFF. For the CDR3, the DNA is TGCGCCAGCAGCTTGGAGGGTCCCCAGGGGGCGCGGGCTGAAGCTTTCTTT.

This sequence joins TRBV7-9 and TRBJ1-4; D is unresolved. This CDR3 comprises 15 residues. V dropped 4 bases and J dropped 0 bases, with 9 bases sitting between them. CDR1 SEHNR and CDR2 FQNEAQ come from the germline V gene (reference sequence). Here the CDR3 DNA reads TGTGCCAGCAGCTACAGCTTAACAACTAATGAAAAACTGTTTTTT. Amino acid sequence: CASSYSLTTNEKLFF.

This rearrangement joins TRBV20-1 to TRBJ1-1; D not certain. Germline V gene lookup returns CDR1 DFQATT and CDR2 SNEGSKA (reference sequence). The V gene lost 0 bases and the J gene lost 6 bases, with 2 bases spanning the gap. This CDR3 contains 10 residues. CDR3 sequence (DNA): TGCAGTGCTAGAGAGTCTGAAGCTTTCTTT. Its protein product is CSARESEAFF.

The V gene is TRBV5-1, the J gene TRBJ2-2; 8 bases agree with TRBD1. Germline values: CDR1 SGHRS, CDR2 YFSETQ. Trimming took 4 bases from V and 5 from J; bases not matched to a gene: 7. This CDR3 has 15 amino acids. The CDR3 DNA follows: TGCGCCAGCAGCGCTATGGACAGGGCGACCGGGGAGCTGTTTTTT. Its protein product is CASSAMDRATGELFF.

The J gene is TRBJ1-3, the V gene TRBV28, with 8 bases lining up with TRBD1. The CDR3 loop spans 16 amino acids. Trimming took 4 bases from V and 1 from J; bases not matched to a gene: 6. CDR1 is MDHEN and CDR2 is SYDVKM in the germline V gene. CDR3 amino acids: CASSSRQGTSGNTIYF. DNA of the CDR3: TGTGCCAGCAGTTCCCGACAGGGGACTTCTGGAAACACCATATATTTT.

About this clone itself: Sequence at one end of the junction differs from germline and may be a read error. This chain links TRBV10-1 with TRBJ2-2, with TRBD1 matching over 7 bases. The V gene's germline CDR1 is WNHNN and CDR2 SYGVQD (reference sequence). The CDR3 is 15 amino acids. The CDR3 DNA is TGCGCCACCAGTGATGGGACAGCTAACACCGGGGAGCTGTTTTTT. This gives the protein CATSDGTANTGELFF.

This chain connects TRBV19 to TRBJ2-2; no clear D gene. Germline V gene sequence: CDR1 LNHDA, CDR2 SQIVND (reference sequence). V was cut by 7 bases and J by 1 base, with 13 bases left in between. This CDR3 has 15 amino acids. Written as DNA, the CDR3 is TGTGCCAGTAACCGTCTTGCGGTGAACACCGGGGAGCTGTTTTTT. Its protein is CASNRLAVNTGELFF.

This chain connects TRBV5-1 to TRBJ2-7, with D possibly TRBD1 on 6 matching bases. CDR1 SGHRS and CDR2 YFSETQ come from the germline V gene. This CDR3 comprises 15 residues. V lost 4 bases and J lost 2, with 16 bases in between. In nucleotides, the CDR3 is TGCGCCAGCAGCCCATCATCGACAGGAGCCTACGAGCAGTACTTC. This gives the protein CASSPSSTGAYEQYF. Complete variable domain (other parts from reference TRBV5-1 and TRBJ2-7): KAGVTQTPRYLIKTRGQQVTLSCSPISGHRSVSWYQQTPGQGLQFLFEYFSETQRNKGNFPGRFSGRQFSNSRSEMNVSTLELGDSALYLCASSPSSTGAYEQYFGPGTRLTVT.

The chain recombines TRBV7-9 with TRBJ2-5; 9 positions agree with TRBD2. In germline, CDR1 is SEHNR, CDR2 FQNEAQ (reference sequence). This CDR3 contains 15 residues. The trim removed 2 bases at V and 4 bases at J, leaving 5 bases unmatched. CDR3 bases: TGTGCCAGCAGCTTATGGCTAGCGGGAACAGAGACCCAGTACTTC. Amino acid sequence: CASSLWLAGTETQYF.

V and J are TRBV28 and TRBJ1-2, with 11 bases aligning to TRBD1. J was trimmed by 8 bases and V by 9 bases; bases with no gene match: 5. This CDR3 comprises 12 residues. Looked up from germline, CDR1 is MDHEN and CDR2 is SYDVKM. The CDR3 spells CASTDRGLGYTF. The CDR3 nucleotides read TGTGCCAGTACGGACAGGGGGCTAGGCTACACCTTC.

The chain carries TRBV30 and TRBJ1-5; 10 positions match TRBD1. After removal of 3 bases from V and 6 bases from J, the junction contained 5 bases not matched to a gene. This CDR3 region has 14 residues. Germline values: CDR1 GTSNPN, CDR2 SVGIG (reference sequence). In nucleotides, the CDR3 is TGTGCCTGGAGGGCGACAGGGGGCCTTCAGCCCCAGCATTTT. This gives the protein CAWRATGGLQPQHF.

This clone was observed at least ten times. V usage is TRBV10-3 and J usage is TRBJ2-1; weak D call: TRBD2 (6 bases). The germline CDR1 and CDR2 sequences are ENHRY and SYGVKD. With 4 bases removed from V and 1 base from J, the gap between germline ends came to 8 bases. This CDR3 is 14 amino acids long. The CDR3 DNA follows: TGTGCCATCAGTGTGGGGGGATCCTACAATGAGCAGTTCTTC. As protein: CAISVGGSYNEQFF.

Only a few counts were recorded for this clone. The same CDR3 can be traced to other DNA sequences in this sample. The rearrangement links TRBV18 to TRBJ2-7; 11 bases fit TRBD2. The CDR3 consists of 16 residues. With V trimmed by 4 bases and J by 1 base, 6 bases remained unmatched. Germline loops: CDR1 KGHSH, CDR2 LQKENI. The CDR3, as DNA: TGTGCCAGCTCACGAAGCGGGACTAGCGGATCCTACGAGCAGTACTTC. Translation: CASSRSGTSGSYEQYF.

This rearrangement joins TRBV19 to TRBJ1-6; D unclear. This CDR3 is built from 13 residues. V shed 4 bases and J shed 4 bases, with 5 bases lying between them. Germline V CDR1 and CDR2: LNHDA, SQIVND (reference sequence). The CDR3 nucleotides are TGTGCCAGTAGTACCCATTATAATTCACCCCTCCACTTT. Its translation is CASSTHYNSPLHF.

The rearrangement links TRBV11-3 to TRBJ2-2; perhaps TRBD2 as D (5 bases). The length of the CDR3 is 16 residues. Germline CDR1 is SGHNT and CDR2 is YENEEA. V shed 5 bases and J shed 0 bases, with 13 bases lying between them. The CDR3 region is CASSDIARPNTGELFF. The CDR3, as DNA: TGTGCCAGCAGCGACATAGCGCGACCGAACACCGGGGAGCTGTTTTTT.

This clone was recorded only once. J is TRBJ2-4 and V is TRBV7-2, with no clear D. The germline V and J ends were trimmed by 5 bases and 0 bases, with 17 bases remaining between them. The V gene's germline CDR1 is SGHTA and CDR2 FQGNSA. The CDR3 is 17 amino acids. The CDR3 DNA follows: TGTGCCAGCAGCCCTCACCTCGACACGTTAGCCAAAAACATTCAGTACTTC. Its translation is CASSPHLDTLAKNIQYF.

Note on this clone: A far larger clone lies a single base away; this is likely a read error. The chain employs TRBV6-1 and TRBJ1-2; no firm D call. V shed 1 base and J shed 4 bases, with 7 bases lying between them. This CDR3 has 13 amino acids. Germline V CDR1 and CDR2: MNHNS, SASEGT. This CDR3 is CASSEGRIYGYTF. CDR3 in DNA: TGTGCCAGCAGTGAAGGGCGGATCTATGGCTACACCTTC.